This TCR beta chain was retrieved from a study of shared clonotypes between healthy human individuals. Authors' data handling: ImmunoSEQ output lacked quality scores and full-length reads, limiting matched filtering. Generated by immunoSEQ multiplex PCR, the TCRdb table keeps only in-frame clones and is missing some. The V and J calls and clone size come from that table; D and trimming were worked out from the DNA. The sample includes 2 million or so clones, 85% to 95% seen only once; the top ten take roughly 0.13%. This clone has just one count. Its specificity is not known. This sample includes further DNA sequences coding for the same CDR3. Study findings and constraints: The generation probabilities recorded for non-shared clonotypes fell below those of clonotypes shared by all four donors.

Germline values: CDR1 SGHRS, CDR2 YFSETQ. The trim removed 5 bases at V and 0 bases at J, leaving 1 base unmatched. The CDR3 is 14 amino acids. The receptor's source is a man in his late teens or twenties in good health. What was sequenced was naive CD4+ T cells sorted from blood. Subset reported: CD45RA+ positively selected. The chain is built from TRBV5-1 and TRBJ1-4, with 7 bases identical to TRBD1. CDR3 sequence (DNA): TGCGCCAGCAGTACAGGGGCAACTAATGAAAAACTGTTTTTT. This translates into CASSTGATNEKLFF.